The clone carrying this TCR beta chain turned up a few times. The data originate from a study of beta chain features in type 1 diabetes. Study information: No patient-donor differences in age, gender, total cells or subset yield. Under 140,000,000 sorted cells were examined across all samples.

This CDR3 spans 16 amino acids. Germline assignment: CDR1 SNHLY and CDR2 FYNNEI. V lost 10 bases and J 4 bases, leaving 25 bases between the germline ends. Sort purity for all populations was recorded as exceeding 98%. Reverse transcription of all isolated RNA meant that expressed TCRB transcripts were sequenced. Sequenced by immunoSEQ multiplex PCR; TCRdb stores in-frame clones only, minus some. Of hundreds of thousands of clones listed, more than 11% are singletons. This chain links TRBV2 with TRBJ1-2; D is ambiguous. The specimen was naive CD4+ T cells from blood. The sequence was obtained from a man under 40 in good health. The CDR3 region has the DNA TGTGCCACGCAGCCTGGCTCCTCTTCGGCTGCCTATGGCTACACCTTC. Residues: CATQPGSSSAAYGYTF.